The 32 T cell receptor beta chains given below trace back to one sample, sequenced in a study of memory CD4+ T cells and cytomegalovirus serostatus. Profiling relied on immunoSEQ multiplex PCR, and the TCRdb table lists in-frame clones only, not all of them. The table records 61,000 or so clones, around 82% of them present only once. Single viable CD3+CD4+CD8-CD45RO+ cells were sorted as the memory CD4+ T cells. Sequenced material: memory CD4+ T cells from blood. These receptors were taken from an adult in good health and CMV-seronegative. Some clones in this sample may be carry-over from other donors' samples.

V and J are TRBV27 and TRBJ1-1; TRBD1 agrees at 8 bases. Germline V gene data show CDR1 as MNHEY and CDR2 as SMNVEV (reference sequence). This CDR3 comprises 12 residues. The junction had 2 bases not matched to a gene; V was cut back by 6 bases and J by 5 bases. The CDR3 is CASRDRATEAFF. In DNA, the CDR3 is TGTGCCAGCAGGGACAGGGCGACTGAAGCTTTCTTT.

The chain has TRBV14 and TRBJ1-4; D is unclear. The V gene lost 4 bases and the J gene lost 6 bases, with 12 bases spanning the gap. The V gene's germline CDR1 is SGHDN and CDR2 FVKESK. The CDR3 covers 14 residues. The CDR3 region is CASSRIGRDEKLFF. The CDR3 nucleotides are TGTGCCAGCAGCCGAATCGGGAGGGATGAAAAACTGTTTTTT.

V gene TRBV11-2 combines with J gene TRBJ2-7; D remains unclear. Trimming removed 5 bases at V and 4 bases at J, with 12 bases between. CDR3 length: 13 amino acids. Germline assignment: CDR1 SGHAT and CDR2 FQNNGV. The CDR3 sequence: CASSDVRSYEQYF. The DNA for the CDR3 is TGTGCCAGCAGCGATGTAAGGTCGTACGAGCAGTACTTC.

This chain uses TRBV7-9 with TRBJ2-3; 10 bases are shared with TRBD1. CDR1 SEHNR and CDR2 FQNEAQ come from the germline V gene (reference sequence). The length of the CDR3 is 16 residues. The ends lost 5 bases at V and 2 bases at J; junction bases unmatched: 7. The CDR3 DNA is TGTGCCAGCAGCCCAGGGACAGGGGCTTTCACAGATACGCAGTATTTT. It yields the protein CASSPGTGAFTDTQYF.

This clone was seen once. The chain employs TRBV15 and TRBJ1-2; maybe TRBD1 (6 bases). The CDR3 is made up of 15 amino acids. Per germline, CDR1 LNHNV and CDR2 YYDKDF (reference sequence). V was cut by 1 base and J by 7 bases, with 16 bases left in between. CDR3 sequence (DNA): TGTGCCACCAGCAGAGGGGGGCAGTACCCCGCTGGCTACACCTTC. Protein: CATSRGGQYPAGYTF.

The genes are TRBV7-8 and TRBJ2-7; TRBD1 matches at 9 bases. CDR3 size: 12 residues. J gave up 8 bases and V 5 bases, and 4 bases lay outside the gene matches. In germline, CDR1 is SGHVS, CDR2 FQNEAQ. This chain's CDR3 is CASSTHRGQQYF. The CDR3 DNA follows: TGTGCCAGCAGCACCCACAGGGGGCAGCAGTACTTC.

The J gene is TRBJ2-1, the V gene TRBV2, with D unclear. CDR1 and CDR2 from the germline V gene are SNHLY and FYNNEI. V lost 4 bases and J 4 bases, leaving 8 bases between the germline ends. The CDR3 covers 13 residues. The CDR3 protein is CASSAAKYNEQFF. The CDR3, as DNA: TGTGCCAGCAGTGCCGCTAAATACAATGAGCAGTTCTTC.

V gene TRBV9 combines with J gene TRBJ1-2, with 8 bases that match TRBD1. The ends lost 3 bases at V and 4 bases at J; junction bases unmatched: 14. Germline V lookup: CDR1 SGDLS, CDR2 YYNGEE. The CDR3 is 17 residues long. This CDR3 reads CASSARTGRGHIYGYTF. The CDR3 nucleotides read TGTGCCAGCAGCGCACGGACAGGGAGAGGGCACATCTATGGCTACACCTTC.

The chain has TRBV5-1 and TRBJ2-5, with D maybe TRBD2 (6 bases). The CDR3 sequence is 17 residues long. Per germline, CDR1 SGHRS and CDR2 YFSETQ. V lost 2 bases and J 8 bases, leaving 25 bases between the germline ends. The CDR3 sequence: CASSFGRDGGAAETQYF. CDR3 DNA sequence: TGCGCCAGCAGCTTCGGCCGGGACGGAGGGGCAGCGGAAACCCAGTACTTC.

The chain recombines TRBV28 with TRBJ1-2; D unresolved. The CDR3 loop spans 13 amino acids. Germline CDR1 is MDHEN and CDR2 is SYDVKM. V was pared by 5 bases and J by 0 bases, with 7 bases between. The CDR3 loop reads CASSPTPNYGYTF. The CDR3 bases are TGTGCCAGCAGTCCAACACCTAACTATGGCTACACCTTC.

This clone was detected a few times. CDR3 loop: CASTSGGASSYNEQFF. For the CDR3, the DNA is TGTGCCAGCACTAGCGGGGGGGCCAGCTCCTACAATGAGCAGTTCTTC. The rearrangement links TRBV5-4 to TRBJ2-1; 12 nucleotides line up with TRBD2. CDR1 and CDR2 from the germline V gene are SGHNT and YYREEE (reference sequence). CDR3 length: 16 amino acids. V was pared by 6 bases and J by 0 bases, with 4 bases of the junction left unmatched.

The J gene is TRBJ1-6, the V gene TRBV30, with D tentatively TRBD1 (5 bases). Trimming left V 5 bases short and J 7 bases short, with 18 bases between. The V gene's germline CDR1 is GTSNPN and CDR2 SVGIG (reference sequence). The CDR3 runs to 15 residues. CDR3 DNA sequence: TGTGCCTGGGGCCTTGCCGGGACGGCAAATTCACCCCTCCACTTT. Amino acid sequence: CAWGLAGTANSPLHF.

The CDR3 sequence: CASSQGATYEQYF. CDR3 sequence (DNA): TGTGCCAGCTCACAGGGGGCTACCTACGAGCAGTACTTC. This sequence joins TRBV18 and TRBJ2-7; 7 bases agree with TRBD1. The CDR3 is 13 amino acids. After removal of 4 bases from V and 2 bases from J, the junction contained 2 bases not matched to a gene. Germline CDR1 KGHSH, CDR2 LQKENI.

The V gene is TRBV5-1, the J gene TRBJ2-3; TRBD2 matches 10 bases. CDR3 length: 14 residues. CDR1 and CDR2 from the germline V gene are SGHRS and YFSETQ. The V segment lost 7 bases and the J segment 4 bases; nucleotides outside the gene matches: 6. CDR3 nucleotides: TGCGCCAGCGGAGGTAGCGGGGGGCCAGATACGCAGTATTTT. Residues: CASGGSGGPDTQYF.

This clone rates as medium-sized. The gene calls are TRBV28 and TRBJ1-1; 10 bases line up with TRBD1. From germline, CDR1 is MDHEN and CDR2 SYDVKM. This CDR3 contains 13 residues. Losses at the gene ends were 6 bases for V and 4 bases for J; bases not matched to a gene: 2. CDR3 residues: CASRDRGATEAFF. The CDR3 DNA sequence: TGTGCCAGCAGGGACAGGGGGGCCACTGAAGCTTTCTTT.

The chain uses TRBV7-9 and TRBJ2-5; the match to TRBD2 covers 8 bases. The germline V gene has CDR1 SEHNR and CDR2 FQNEAQ (reference sequence). Germline trimming cut 6 bases from V and 7 bases from J; bases unmatched to any gene: 16. The CDR3 has 16 amino acids. The CDR3 protein is CASSPTLREGLRTQYF. The CDR3 DNA sequence: TGTGCCAGCAGTCCCACTTTACGGGAGGGACTTAGGACCCAGTACTTC. The complete variable domain, with remaining parts taken from reference TRBV7-9 and TRBJ2-5, reads DTGVSQNPRHKITKRGQNVTFRCDPISEHNRLYWYRQTLGQGPEFLTYFQNEAQLEKSRLLSDRFSAERPKGSFSTLEIQRTEQGDSAMYLCASSPTLREGLRTQYFGPGTRLLVL.

J is TRBJ2-7 and V is TRBV11-2; 8 bases are shared with TRBD1. Germline V gives CDR1 SGHAT, CDR2 FQNNGV. The V segment lost 6 bases and the J segment 3 bases; nucleotides outside the gene matches: 19. The CDR3 consists of 18 residues. CDR3 DNA sequence: TGTGCCAGCAGTCCGATAACCCGTAAACAGGGGGTCGGCTACGAGCAGTACTTC. Translating gives CASSPITRKQGVGYEQYF.

Worth noting for this clone: This sample includes further DNA sequences coding for the same CDR3. V gene TRBV20-1 combines with J gene TRBJ1-2; no clear D. Trimming stripped 6 bases from V and 10 bases from J, with 15 bases between. The CDR3 covers 11 residues. Per germline, CDR1 DFQATT and CDR2 SNEGSKA (reference sequence). The CDR3, as DNA: TGCAGTGCAATTCGCGGAGCCGACTACACCTTC. Translation gives CSAIRGADYTF.

The table lists this clone with a count of one. The CDR3: CATSRSSLSYNSPLHF. The CDR3 DNA sequence: TGTGCCACCAGCAGATCCAGCCTTTCCTATAATTCACCCCTCCACTTT. The rearrangement uses TRBV15 and TRBJ1-6, with D uncertain. The CDR3 spans 16 residues. The ends were cut back, 2 bases at V and 1 base at J, with 9 bases in the middle. From germline, CDR1 is LNHNV and CDR2 YYDKDF (reference sequence).

The chain joins TRBV11-2 to TRBJ2-5; 9 bases agree with TRBD2. The V gene's germline CDR1 is SGHAT and CDR2 FQNNGV. This CDR3 has 18 amino acids. V trimming: 5 bases; J trimming: 2 bases; junction bases outside the gene matches: 15. The CDR3 sequence: CASSPAGQRGAKQETQYF. Written as DNA, the CDR3 is TGTGCCAGCAGCCCGGCCGGGCAGCGGGGGGCTAAACAAGAGACCCAGTACTTC.

J is TRBJ1-2 and V is TRBV7-2, with D uncertain. V lost 1 base to trimming and J lost 2 bases, with 2 bases between them. CDR1 and CDR2 (germline): SGHTA, FQGNSA. There are 12 residues in the CDR3. The CDR3 DNA reads as TGTGCCAGCAGCTTAGTCAACTATGGCTACACCTTC. Protein: CASSLVNYGYTF.

This rearrangement joins TRBV5-1 to TRBJ2-3; unclear D gene. Germline V gene lookup returns CDR1 SGHRS and CDR2 YFSETQ. The CDR3 length is 14 residues. Trimming removed 3 bases at V and 1 base at J, with 9 bases between. CDR3 sequence: CASSSVDRTDTQYF. CDR3 nucleotides: TGCGCCAGCAGCTCGGTGGACCGCACAGATACGCAGTATTTT.

This rearrangement joins TRBV4-2 to TRBJ1-1, with 10 bases fitting TRBD1. V shed 4 bases, J shed 7 bases, and the junction held 12 bases outside the gene matches. The CDR3 runs 16 residues. CDR1 and CDR2 (germline): LGHNA, YNFKEQ. CDR3 coding DNA: TGTGCCAGCAGCCGGGACGGGACAGGGGACATCGGTGAAGCTTTCTTT. Encoded protein: CASSRDGTGDIGEAFF.

V gene TRBV10-3 combines with J gene TRBJ1-5; D call uncertain. Trimming pared 10 bases from V and 6 bases from J, leaving 25 bases between. Germline V gene sequence: CDR1 ENHRY, CDR2 SYGVKD. The CDR3 has 16 residues. The DNA of the CDR3 is TGTGCCAGCAGACCTAAGGGTCCCCGGGTCAGTCAGCCCCAGCATTTT. This codes for CASRPKGPRVSQPQHF.

The chain has TRBV5-1 and TRBJ2-7; D possibly corresponds to TRBD2 (6 bases). V was trimmed by 2 bases and J by 0 bases, leaving 12 bases between them. The CDR3 runs 15 residues. The germline V gene has CDR1 SGHRS and CDR2 YFSETQ. CDR3 sequence: CASSFGGSSSYEQYF. CDR3 nucleotides: TGCGCCAGCAGCTTTGGGGGGTCAAGCTCCTACGAGCAGTACTTC.

This chain uses TRBV9 with TRBJ2-5, with 10 bases identical to TRBD2. The J segment lost 5 bases and the V segment lost 3 bases, leaving 7 bases of the junction unmatched. Germline V lookup: CDR1 SGDLS, CDR2 YYNGEE. This CDR3 has 15 residues. This chain's CDR3 is CASSAMGLARETQYF. Here the CDR3 DNA reads TGTGCCAGCAGCGCGATGGGACTAGCGAGGGAGACCCAGTACTTC.

This chain connects TRBV30 to TRBJ2-5, with no clear D. The closer fit of TRBJ2-7 to the DNA end suggests the J call may be wrong. The germline V gene encodes CDR1 GTSNPN and CDR2 SVGIG (reference sequence). The CDR3 consists of 13 residues. In nucleotides, the CDR3 is TGTGCCTGGAGTTTCCTACACCTCTACGAGCAGTACTTC. Translated, it gives CAWSFLHLYEQYF.

Written as DNA, the CDR3 is TGTGCCAGCAGCTTAGGGGACGGGAGACTTGAAAAACTGTTTTTT. Residues: CASSLGDGRLEKLFF. The rearrangement uses TRBV7-8 and TRBJ1-4, with D maybe TRBD1 (5 bases). The CDR3 is 15 residues long. The V end was cut by 1 base, the J end by 7 bases, with 13 bases between. Germline CDR1 and CDR2: SGHVS and FQNEAQ.

V usage is TRBV7-2 and J usage is TRBJ1-3, with unresolved D. The V and J ends lost 2 bases and 4 bases respectively, with 3 bases between them. The CDR3 is made up of 12 amino acids. Germline assignment: CDR1 SGHTA and CDR2 FQGNSA. In DNA, the CDR3 is TGTGCCAGCAGCTTAACCGGAAACACCATATATTTT. This gives the protein CASSLTGNTIYF.

This clone has only a few counts. V and J are TRBV7-9 and TRBJ2-6; 7 nucleotides align to TRBD1. The CDR3 sequence is 15 residues long. Germline CDR1 reads SEHNR; CDR2 reads FQNEAQ (reference sequence). The V and J ends lost 5 bases and 2 bases, in that order; junction bases with no gene match: 3. The CDR3 DNA sequence: TGTGCCAGCAGCCTAGGACAGGCTGGGGCCAACGTCCTGACTTTC. This translates into CASSLGQAGANVLTF.

The chain couples TRBV9 to TRBJ2-7; a possible D gene is TRBD1 (6 bases). This CDR3 spans 17 amino acids. V was pared by 2 bases and J by 1 base, with 19 bases between. Germline lookup yields CDR1 SGDLS and CDR2 YYNGEE. The CDR3 DNA follows: TGTGCCAGCAGCGTCTTGCGACCGGGACACCAATCCTACGAGCAGTACTTC. Its translation is CASSVLRPGHQSYEQYF. Drawing the rest from reference TRBV9 and TRBJ2-7, the complete variable domain is DSGVTQTPKHLITATGQRVTLRCSPRSGDLSVYWYQQSLDQGLQFLIQYYNGEERAKGNILERFSAQQFPDLHSELNLSSLELGDSALYFCASSVLRPGHQSYEQYFGPGTRLTVT.

The V call is TRBV6-1, the J call TRBJ1-3; a possible D gene is TRBD1 (6 bases). Deletions cut 3 bases from V and 5 bases from J, with 8 bases between. The CDR3 totals 13 residues. The germline CDR1 and CDR2 sequences are MNHNS and SASEGT. The CDR3 sequence is CASSDQGRNTIYF. The CDR3 DNA is TGTGCCAGCAGTGATCAGGGGAGAAACACCATATATTTT.